One sample yielded the 18 T cell receptor beta chains listed below, sequenced in a study of T cell repertoires in cytomegalovirus infection. Antigens of these TCRs are unknown. From the reads, TCRdb called clonotypes with MiXCR, one entry per CDR3 protein. The sample includes more than 30,000 distinct CDR3 sequences, roughly 49% of them seen just once. The sequencing used CD8+ T cells from cultured PBMCs, collected from culture after CMV antigen stimulation. These TCRs come from a human donor in good health (CMV status not recorded). Some clones in this sample may be carry-over from other donors' samples.

The table lists this clonotype with many counts. The chain employs TRBV4-1 and TRBJ1-5; 11 nucleotides align to TRBD1. The CDR3 covers 16 residues. Germline V gene sequence: CDR1 MGHRA, CDR2 YSYEKL. Losses at the gene ends were 0 bases for V and 5 bases for J; bases not matched to a gene: 3. The CDR3 loop reads CASSQDGGQGDQPQHF. In DNA, the CDR3 is TGCGCCAGCAGCCAAGATGGGGGACAGGGGGATCAGCCCCAGCATTTT.

This clonotype was seen only a few times. This chain connects TRBV7-8 to TRBJ2-1; 9 positions agree with TRBD1. Germline loops: CDR1 SGHVS, CDR2 FQNEAQ. With V trimmed by 3 bases and J by 7 bases, 4 bases remained unmatched. The CDR3 extends over 14 amino acids. In DNA form, the CDR3 reads TGTGCCAGCAGCTTCGGACAGGGGATGAATGAGCAGTTCTTC. Protein sequence: CASSFGQGMNEQFF.

The V call is TRBV9, the J call TRBJ1-4; D may be TRBD1 (6 bases). Germline-derived CDR1 and CDR2 are SGDLS and YYNGEE. This CDR3 spans 15 amino acids. V was trimmed by 0 bases and J by 8 bases, leaving 14 bases between them. The DNA of the CDR3 is TGTGCCAGCAGCGTAGGTGGGGGCGCACGGGAAAAACTGTTTTTT. Amino acid sequence: CASSVGGGAREKLFF.

The V and J genes are TRBV6-1 and TRBJ1-1; possibly TRBD1 for D (5 bases). Per the germline V gene, CDR1 is MNHNS and CDR2 is SASEGT. The CDR3 has 14 amino acids. With 5 bases removed from V and 1 base from J, the gap between germline ends came to 11 bases. CDR3 DNA: TGTGCCAGCAGTCACCTGACAGAGAACACTGAAGCTTTCTTT. The encoded protein is CASSHLTENTEAFF.

This chain links TRBV28 with TRBJ1-1; possible D gene TRBD1, 5 bases. The germline V and J ends were trimmed by 6 bases and 1 base, with 15 bases remaining between them. The length of the CDR3 is 15 residues. Germline V gene sequence: CDR1 MDHEN, CDR2 SYDVKM. The CDR3: CASSRRQTSNTEAFF. CDR3 in DNA: TGTGCCAGCAGCCGCCGACAGACCTCGAACACTGAAGCTTTCTTT. Looking up the rest from reference TRBV28 and TRBJ1-1 gives the full variable domain: DVKVTQSSRYLVKRTGEKVFLECVQDMDHENMFWYRQDPGLGLRLIYFSYDVKMKEKGDIPEGYSVSREKKERFSLILESASTNQTSMYLCASSRRQTSNTEAFFGQGTRLTVV.

This sequence joins TRBV7-3 and TRBJ2-3; D gene ambiguous. This CDR3 has 13 residues. Germline V gene data show CDR1 as SGHTA and CDR2 as FQGTGA. V was trimmed by 2 bases and J by 1 base, leaving 4 bases between them. This CDR3 reads CASSLEGTDTQYF. The CDR3 coding sequence is TGTGCCAGCAGCTTAGAGGGCACAGATACGCAGTATTTT.

The V call is TRBV4-2, the J call TRBJ1-1, with D possibly being TRBD1 (6 bases). This CDR3 has 14 residues. Germline lookup yields CDR1 LGHNA and CDR2 YNFKEQ. V lost 0 bases, J lost 5 bases, and 10 bases lay in between. The CDR3 spells CASSQDFGQTEAFF. The CDR3 coding sequence is TGTGCCAGCAGCCAAGATTTCGGACAGACTGAAGCTTTCTTT.

The rearrangement uses TRBV2 and TRBJ2-1; 11 nucleotides line up with TRBD2. The CDR3 has 14 residues. Trimming removed 4 bases from V and 8 bases from J; junction bases left unmatched: 4. Germline V gene lookup returns CDR1 SNHLY and CDR2 FYNNEI. The CDR3 loop is CASSGLAGGYEQFF. The CDR3, as DNA: TGTGCCAGCAGTGGTCTAGCGGGAGGCTATGAGCAGTTCTTC. Variable domain in full (rest from reference TRBV2 and TRBJ2-1): EPEVTQTPSHQVTQMGQEVILRCVPISNHLYFYWYRQILGQKVEFLVSFYNNEISEKSEIFDDQFSVERPDGSNFTLKIRSTKLEDSAMYFCASSGLAGGYEQFFGPGTRLTVL.

This clonotype has only a few counts. The rearrangement links TRBV7-2 to TRBJ2-5; 12 bases map to TRBD2. V lost 4 bases and J lost 2; bases outside the gene matches: 5. Germline CDR1 reads SGHTA; CDR2 reads FQGNSA. The CDR3 has 16 residues. DNA of the CDR3: TGTGCCAGCAGCTCCCGACTAGCGGGGGAGCAAGAGACCCAGTACTTC. Its protein is CASSSRLAGEQETQYF.

The V gene is TRBV7-9, the J gene TRBJ1-2, with 7 bases matching TRBD1. The CDR3 is 15 residues long. J lost 3 bases, V lost 5 bases, and 9 bases had no gene match. CDR1 is SEHNR and CDR2 is FQNEAQ in the germline V gene (reference sequence). CDR3 amino acids: CASSPQGGQDYGYTF. In nucleotides, the CDR3 is TGTGCCAGCAGCCCGCAGGGAGGACAGGACTATGGCTACACCTTC.

The V call is TRBV7-6, the J call TRBJ1-5; no clear D. V lost 4 bases and J 9 bases, leaving 10 bases between the germline ends. The CDR3 covers 12 residues. Per the germline V gene, CDR1 is SGHVS and CDR2 is FNYEAQ. The CDR3: CASSSPRRPQHF. The CDR3 DNA reads as TGTGCCAGCAGCTCGCCTAGGAGGCCCCAGCATTTT.

The V and J genes are TRBV7-6 and TRBJ2-2; D remains unclear. Trimming shortened V by 4 bases and J by 6 bases, and 12 bases separated the two germline ends. The CDR3 sequence is 14 residues long. CDR1 and CDR2 (germline): SGHVS, FNYEAQ. Here the CDR3 reads CASSYSGNPGELFF. The CDR3 DNA reads TGTGCCAGCAGCTATTCTGGGAATCCCGGGGAGCTGTTTTTT.

The chain links TRBV27 to TRBJ1-2; 8 positions match TRBD1. This CDR3 has 17 residues. The V and J ends lost 5 bases and 5 bases, in that order; junction bases with no gene match: 16. CDR1 and CDR2 (germline): MNHEY, SMNVEV (reference sequence). CDR3 loop: CASSPQGTGGSLYGYTF. CDR3 nucleotides: TGTGCCAGCAGTCCTCAGGGCACAGGGGGTTCACTTTATGGCTACACCTTC.

The chain uses TRBV6-6 and TRBJ2-7, with 14 bases aligning to TRBD2. The CDR3 extends over 18 amino acids. Trimming at V came to 2 bases and at J to 7 bases, leaving 13 bases not matched to a gene. From germline, CDR1 is MNHNY and CDR2 SVGAGI (reference sequence). CDR3 region: CASSYAGLAGGGGYEQYF. The CDR3 nucleotides are TGTGCCAGCAGTTACGCAGGACTAGCGGGGGGTGGGGGGTATGAGCAGTACTTC.

The CDR3 sequence: CASRTGGSAGGQQQFF. The CDR3 region has the DNA TGTGCCAGCAGGACAGGGGGGTCAGCGGGGGGGCAGCAGCAGTTCTTC. The chain combines TRBV7-2 with TRBJ2-1, with D perhaps TRBD2 (10 bases). Trimming shortened V by 6 bases and J by 11 bases, and 26 bases separated the two germline ends. Germline V gene data show CDR1 as SGHTA and CDR2 as FQGNSA. CDR3 length equals 16 residues.

The chain joins TRBV19 to TRBJ1-1; D uncertain. Germline CDR1 LNHDA, CDR2 SQIVND (reference sequence). V lost 7 bases and J 0 bases, leaving 9 bases between the germline ends. The CDR3 runs to 13 residues. The CDR3 here is CASISSLNTEAFF. For the CDR3, the DNA is TGTGCCAGTATCTCTTCCCTGAACACTGAAGCTTTCTTT.

This clonotype was picked up a small number of times. J is TRBJ1-1 and V is TRBV2; weak D call: TRBD1 (5 bases). Trimming stripped 5 bases from V and 11 bases from J, with 12 bases between. Germline values: CDR1 SNHLY, CDR2 FYNNEI. The CDR3 sequence is 11 residues long. In DNA, the CDR3 is TGTGCCAGCAGTCAAGACAGACGGGCTTTCTTT. Amino acids: CASSQDRRAFF.

J is TRBJ2-1 and V is TRBV7-9, with 7 bases aligning to TRBD2. Looked up from germline, CDR1 is SEHNR and CDR2 is FQNEAQ (reference sequence). CDR3 length: 14 amino acids. The J segment lost 5 bases and the V segment lost 5 bases, leaving 6 bases of the junction unmatched. Here the CDR3 DNA reads TGTGCCAGCAGCCCCTGGGGGGGTGACAATGAGCAGTTCTTC. Protein sequence: CASSPWGGDNEQFF.